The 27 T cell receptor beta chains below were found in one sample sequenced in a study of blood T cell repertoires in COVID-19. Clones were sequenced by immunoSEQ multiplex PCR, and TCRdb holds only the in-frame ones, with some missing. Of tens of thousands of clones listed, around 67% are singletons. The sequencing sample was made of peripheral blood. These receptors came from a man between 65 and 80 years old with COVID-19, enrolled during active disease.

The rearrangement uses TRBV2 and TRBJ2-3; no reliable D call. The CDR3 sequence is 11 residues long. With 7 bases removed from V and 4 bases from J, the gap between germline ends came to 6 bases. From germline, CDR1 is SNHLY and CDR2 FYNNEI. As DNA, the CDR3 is TGTGCCAGCAAATATTCAGATACGCAGTATTTT. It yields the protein CASKYSDTQYF. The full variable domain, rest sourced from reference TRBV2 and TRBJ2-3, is EPEVTQTPSHQVTQMGQEVILRCVPISNHLYFYWYRQILGQKVEFLVSFYNNEISEKSEIFDDQFSVERPDGSNFTLKIRSTKLEDSAMYFCASKYSDTQYFGPGTRLTVL.

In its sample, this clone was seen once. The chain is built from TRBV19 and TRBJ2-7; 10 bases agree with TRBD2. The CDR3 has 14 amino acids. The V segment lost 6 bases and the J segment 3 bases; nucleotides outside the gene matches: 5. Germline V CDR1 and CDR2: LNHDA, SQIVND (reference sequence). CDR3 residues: CASSVLAGYYEQYF. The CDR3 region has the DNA TGTGCCAGTAGCGTACTAGCGGGATACTACGAGCAGTACTTC.

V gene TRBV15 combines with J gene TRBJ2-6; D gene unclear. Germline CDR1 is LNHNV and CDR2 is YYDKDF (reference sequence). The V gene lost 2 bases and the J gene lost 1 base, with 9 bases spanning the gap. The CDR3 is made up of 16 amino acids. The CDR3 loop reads CATSRPQASGANVLTF. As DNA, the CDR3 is TGTGCCACCAGCAGACCTCAGGCTTCTGGGGCCAACGTCCTGACTTTC.

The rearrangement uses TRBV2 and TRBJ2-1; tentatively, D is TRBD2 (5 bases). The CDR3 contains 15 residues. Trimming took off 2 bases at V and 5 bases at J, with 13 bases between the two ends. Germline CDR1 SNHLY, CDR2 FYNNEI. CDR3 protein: CASSEYGGQNNEQFF. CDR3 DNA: TGTGCCAGCAGTGAATATGGCGGGCAGAACAATGAGCAGTTCTTC.

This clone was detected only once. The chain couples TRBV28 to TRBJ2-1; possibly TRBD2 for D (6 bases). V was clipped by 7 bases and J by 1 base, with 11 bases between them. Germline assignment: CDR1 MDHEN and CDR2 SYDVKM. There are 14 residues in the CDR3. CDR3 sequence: CASTRGASYNEQFF. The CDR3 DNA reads TGTGCCAGCACCCGCGGGGCTTCCTACAATGAGCAGTTCTTC.

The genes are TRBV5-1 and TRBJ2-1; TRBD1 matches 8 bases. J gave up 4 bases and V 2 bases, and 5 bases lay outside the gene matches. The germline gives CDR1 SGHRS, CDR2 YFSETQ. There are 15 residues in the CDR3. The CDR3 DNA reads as TGCGCCAGCAGCTTCGGACAGGGAACGTACAATGAGCAGTTCTTC. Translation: CASSFGQGTYNEQFF.

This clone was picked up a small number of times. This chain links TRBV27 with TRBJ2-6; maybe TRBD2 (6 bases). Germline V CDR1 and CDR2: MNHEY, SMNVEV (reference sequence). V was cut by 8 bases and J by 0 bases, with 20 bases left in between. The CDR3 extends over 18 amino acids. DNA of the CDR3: TGTGCCAGCCACTCGGGCGGGAAAAGGGTCTCTGGGGCCAACGTCCTGACTTTC. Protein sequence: CASHSGGKRVSGANVLTF.

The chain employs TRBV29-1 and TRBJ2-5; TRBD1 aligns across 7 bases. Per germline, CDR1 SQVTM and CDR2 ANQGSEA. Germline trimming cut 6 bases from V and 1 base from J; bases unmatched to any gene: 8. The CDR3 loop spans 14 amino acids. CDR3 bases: TGCAGCGTAGAAAGATCAGGGGGCCAAGAGACCCAGTACTTC. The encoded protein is CSVERSGGQETQYF.

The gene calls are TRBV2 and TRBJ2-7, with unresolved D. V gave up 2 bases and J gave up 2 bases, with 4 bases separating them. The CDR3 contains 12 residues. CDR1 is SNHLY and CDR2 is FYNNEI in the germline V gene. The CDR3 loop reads CASSEQAYEQYF. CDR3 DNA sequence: TGTGCCAGCAGTGAACAGGCCTACGAGCAGTACTTC.

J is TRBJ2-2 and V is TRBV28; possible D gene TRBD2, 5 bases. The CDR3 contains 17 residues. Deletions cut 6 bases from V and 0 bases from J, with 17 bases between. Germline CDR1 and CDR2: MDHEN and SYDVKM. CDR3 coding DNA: TGTGCCAGCAGATCATCCGAGGGCAGCGCGAACACCGGGGAGCTGTTTTTT. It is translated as CASRSSEGSANTGELFF.

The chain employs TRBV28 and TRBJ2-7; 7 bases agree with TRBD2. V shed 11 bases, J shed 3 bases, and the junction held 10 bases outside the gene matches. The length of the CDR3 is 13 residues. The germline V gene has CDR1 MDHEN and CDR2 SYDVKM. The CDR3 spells CALKVGRCYEQYF. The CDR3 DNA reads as TGTGCCCTCAAGGTCGGGAGGTGCTACGAGCAGTACTTC.

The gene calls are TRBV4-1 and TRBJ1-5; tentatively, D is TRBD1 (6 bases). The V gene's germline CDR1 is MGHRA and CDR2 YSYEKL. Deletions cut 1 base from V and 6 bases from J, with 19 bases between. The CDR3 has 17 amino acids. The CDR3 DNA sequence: TGCGCCAGCAGCCAAGGGTGGGCCAGGGGAATAGGTCAGCCCCAGCATTTT. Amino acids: CASSQGWARGIGQPQHF.

CDR3 in DNA: TGTGCCAGTATTCGTACAGGGGTCTCTGGAAACACCATATATTTT. It encodes CASIRTGVSGNTIYF. The V gene is TRBV19, the J gene TRBJ1-3; 7 nucleotides align to TRBD1. V lost 7 bases and J lost 0; bases outside the gene matches: 6. The CDR3 is 15 amino acids. Germline values: CDR1 LNHDA, CDR2 SQIVND (reference sequence). Full variable domain (rest looked up from reference TRBV19 and TRBJ1-3): DGGITQSPKYLFRKEGQNVTLSCEQNLNHDAMYWYRQDPGQGLRLIYYSQIVNDFQKGDIAEGYSVSREKKESFPLTVTSAQKNPTAFYLCASIRTGVSGNTIYFGEGSWLTVV.

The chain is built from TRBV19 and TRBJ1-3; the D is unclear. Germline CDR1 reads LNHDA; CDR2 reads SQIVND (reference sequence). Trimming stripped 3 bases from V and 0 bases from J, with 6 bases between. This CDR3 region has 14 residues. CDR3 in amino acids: CASSMVSSGNTIYF. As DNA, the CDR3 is TGTGCCAGTAGTATGGTCAGCTCTGGAAACACCATATATTTT.

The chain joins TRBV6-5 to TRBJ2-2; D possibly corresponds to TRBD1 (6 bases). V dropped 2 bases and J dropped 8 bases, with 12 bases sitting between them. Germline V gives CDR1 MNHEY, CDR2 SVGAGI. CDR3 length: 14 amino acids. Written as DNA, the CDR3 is TGTGCCAGCAGTTACAACAGGGCTGAGGGGGAGCTGTTTTTT. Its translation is CASSYNRAEGELFF.

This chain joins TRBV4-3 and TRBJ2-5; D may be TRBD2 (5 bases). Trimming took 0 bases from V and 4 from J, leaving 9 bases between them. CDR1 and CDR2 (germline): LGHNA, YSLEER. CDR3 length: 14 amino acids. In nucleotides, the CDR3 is TGCGCCAGCAGCCAAGAAATAGGAGGAGAGACCCAGTACTTC. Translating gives CASSQEIGGETQYF.

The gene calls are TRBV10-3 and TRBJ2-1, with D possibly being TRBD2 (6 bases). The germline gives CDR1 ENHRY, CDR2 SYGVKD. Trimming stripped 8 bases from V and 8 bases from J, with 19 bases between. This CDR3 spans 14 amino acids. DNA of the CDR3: TGTGCCATCTGCGGGCAGGGCGGGATCGATGAGCAGTTCTTC. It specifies CAICGQGGIDEQFF.

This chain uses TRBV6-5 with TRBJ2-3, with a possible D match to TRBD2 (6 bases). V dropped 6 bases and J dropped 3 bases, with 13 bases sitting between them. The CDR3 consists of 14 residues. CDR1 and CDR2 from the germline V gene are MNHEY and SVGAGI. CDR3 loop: CASSVSGSTDTQYF. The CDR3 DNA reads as TGTGCCAGCAGCGTGAGCGGGTCTACAGATACGCAGTATTTT.

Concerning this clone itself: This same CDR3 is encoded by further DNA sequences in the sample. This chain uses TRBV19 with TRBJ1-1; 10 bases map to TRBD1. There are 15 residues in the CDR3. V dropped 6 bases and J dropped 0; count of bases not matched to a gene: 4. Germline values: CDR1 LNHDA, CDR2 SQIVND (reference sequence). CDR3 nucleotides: TGTGCCAGTAGGGGACAGGGGTTCATGAACACTGAAGCTTTCTTT. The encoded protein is CASRGQGFMNTEAFF.

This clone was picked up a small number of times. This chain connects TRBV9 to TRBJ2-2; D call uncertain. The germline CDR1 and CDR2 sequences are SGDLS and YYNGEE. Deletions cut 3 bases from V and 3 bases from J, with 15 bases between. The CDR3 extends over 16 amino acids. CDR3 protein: CASSAQALGYTGELFF. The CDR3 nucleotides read TGTGCCAGCAGCGCGCAAGCCCTAGGATACACCGGGGAGCTGTTTTTT.

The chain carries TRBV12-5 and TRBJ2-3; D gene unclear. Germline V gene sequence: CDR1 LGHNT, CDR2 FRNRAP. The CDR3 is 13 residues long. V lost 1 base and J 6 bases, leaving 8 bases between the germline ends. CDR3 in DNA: TGTGCTAGTGGTTTGGCCCAGTACGATACGCAGTATTTT. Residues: CASGLAQYDTQYF.

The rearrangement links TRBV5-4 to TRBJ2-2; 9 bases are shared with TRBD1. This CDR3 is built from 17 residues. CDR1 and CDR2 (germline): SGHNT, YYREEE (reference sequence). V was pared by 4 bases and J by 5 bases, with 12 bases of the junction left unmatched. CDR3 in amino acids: CASSPAGTGFSTGELFF. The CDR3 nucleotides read TGTGCCAGCAGCCCAGCCGGGACAGGGTTTAGTACCGGGGAGCTGTTTTTT. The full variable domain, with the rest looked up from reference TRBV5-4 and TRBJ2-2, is ETGVTQSPTHLIKTRGQQVTLRCSSQSGHNTVSWYQQALGQGPQFIFQYYREEENGRGNFPPRFSGLQFPNYSSELNVNALELDDSALYLCASSPAGTGFSTGELFFGEGSRLTVL.

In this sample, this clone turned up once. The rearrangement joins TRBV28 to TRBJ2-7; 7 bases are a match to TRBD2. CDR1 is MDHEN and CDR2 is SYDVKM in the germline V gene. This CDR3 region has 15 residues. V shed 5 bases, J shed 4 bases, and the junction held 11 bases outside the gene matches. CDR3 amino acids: CASSTRRREIYEQYF. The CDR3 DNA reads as TGTGCCAGCAGTACCCGTAGGCGGGAGATTTACGAGCAGTACTTC.

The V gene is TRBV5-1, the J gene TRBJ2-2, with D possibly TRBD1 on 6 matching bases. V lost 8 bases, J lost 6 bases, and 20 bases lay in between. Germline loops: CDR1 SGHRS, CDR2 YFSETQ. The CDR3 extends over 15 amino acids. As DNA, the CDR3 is TGCGCCAGTAGGCGATCAGAACAGGGTCCCGGGGAGCTGTTTTTT. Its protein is CASRRSEQGPGELFF.

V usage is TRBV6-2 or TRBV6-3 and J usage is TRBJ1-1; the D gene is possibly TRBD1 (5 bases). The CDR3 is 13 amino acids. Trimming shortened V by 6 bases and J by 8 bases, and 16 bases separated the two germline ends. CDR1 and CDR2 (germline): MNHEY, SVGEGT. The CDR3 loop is CASSQHPTAEAFF. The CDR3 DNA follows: TGTGCCAGCAGCCAACACCCGACAGCCGAAGCTTTCTTT.

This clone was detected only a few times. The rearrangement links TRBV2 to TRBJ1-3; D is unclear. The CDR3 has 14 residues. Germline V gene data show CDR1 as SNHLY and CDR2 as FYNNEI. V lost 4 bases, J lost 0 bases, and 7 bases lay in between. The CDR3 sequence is CASSAWLSGNTIYF. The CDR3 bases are TGTGCCAGCAGTGCCTGGCTCTCTGGAAACACCATATATTTT.

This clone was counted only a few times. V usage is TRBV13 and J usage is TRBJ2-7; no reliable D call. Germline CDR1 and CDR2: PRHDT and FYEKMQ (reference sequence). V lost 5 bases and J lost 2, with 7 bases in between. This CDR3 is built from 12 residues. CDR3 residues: CASSRTTYEQYF. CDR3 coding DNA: TGTGCCAGCAGCCGAACTACCTACGAGCAGTACTTC.